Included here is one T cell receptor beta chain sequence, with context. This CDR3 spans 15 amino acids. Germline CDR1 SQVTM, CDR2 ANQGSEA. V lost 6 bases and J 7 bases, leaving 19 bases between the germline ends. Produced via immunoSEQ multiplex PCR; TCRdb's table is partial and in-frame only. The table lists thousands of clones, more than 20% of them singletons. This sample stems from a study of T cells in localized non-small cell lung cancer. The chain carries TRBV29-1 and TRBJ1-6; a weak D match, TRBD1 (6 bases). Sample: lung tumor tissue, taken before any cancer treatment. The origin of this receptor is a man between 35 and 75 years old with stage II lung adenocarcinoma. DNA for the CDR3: TGCAGCGTCGCCGAGGGGGGGGGAAAGAATTCACCCCTCCACTTT. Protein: CSVAEGGGKNSPLHF.